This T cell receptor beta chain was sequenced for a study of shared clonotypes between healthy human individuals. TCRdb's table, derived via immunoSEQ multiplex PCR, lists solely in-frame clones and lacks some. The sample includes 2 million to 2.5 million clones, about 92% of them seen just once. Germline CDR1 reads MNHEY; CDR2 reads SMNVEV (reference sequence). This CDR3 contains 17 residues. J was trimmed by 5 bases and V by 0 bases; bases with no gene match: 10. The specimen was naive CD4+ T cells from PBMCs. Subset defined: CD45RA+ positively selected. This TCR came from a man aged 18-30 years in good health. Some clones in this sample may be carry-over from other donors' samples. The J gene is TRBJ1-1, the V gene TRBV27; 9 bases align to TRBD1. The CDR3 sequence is CASSLSPDRGRVTEAFF. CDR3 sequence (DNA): TGTGCCAGCAGTTTATCCCCGGACAGGGGCCGAGTGACTGAAGCTTTCTTT.